These 26 T cell receptor beta chains were all obtained from the same sample, sequenced in a study of cytomegalovirus exposure and HLA in healthy donors. Researchers ran the PCR with 60 Vbeta and 13 Jbeta primers. Some clones are missing from TCRdb's copy, which holds only in-frame ones; the method was immunoSEQ multiplex PCR. Among 170,000 or so clones, more than 60% were seen once, and the ten largest hold around 1.5%. Sequenced input: PBMCs. The receptors originated from a woman aged 25 to 39 in good health and CMV-seronegative.

This clone has just a few counts. The chain combines TRBV28 with TRBJ1-5; no clear D. CDR3 length equals 12 residues. Trimming took 6 bases from V and 6 from J, leaving 9 bases between them. Germline loops: CDR1 MDHEN, CDR2 SYDVKM. The CDR3: CASREGGQPQHF. CDR3 sequence (DNA): TGTGCCAGCAGGGAGGGAGGTCAGCCCCAGCATTTT.

The V and J genes are TRBV27 and TRBJ1-1; unclear D gene. Trimming left V 1 base short and J 0 bases short, with 18 bases between. The CDR3 totals 18 residues. Germline CDR1 and CDR2: MNHEY and SMNVEV (reference sequence). CDR3 in DNA: TGTGCCAGCAGTTTATTCCCGACTCGGAATAGGATGAACACTGAAGCTTTCTTT. Translating it yields CASSLFPTRNRMNTEAFF.

This clone was seen a few times. This rearrangement joins TRBV21-1 to TRBJ2-3; the D segment call TRBD2 is taken from the table without a DNA check. TRBV21-1 is deemed a pseudogene. This CDR3 is 14 amino acids long. DNA of the CDR3: TGTGCCAGCAGCCCCCGGGATACCACAGATACGCAGTATTTT. Translation gives CASSPRDTTDTQYF.

In this sample, this clone turned up a few times. The gene calls are TRBV23-1 and TRBJ2-7, with D possibly being TRBD1 (5 bases). Being an ORF, TRBV23-1 has a function that is uncertain. V was clipped by 6 bases and J by 2 bases, with 23 bases between them. This CDR3 comprises 17 residues. The CDR3 protein is CASSTPGHFKATYEQYF. The DNA for the CDR3 is TGCGCCAGCAGCACCCCTGGACATTTTAAGGCAACCTACGAGCAGTACTTC.

The V call is TRBV6-1, the J call TRBJ1-1; D call uncertain. The germline gives CDR1 MNHNS, CDR2 SASEGT. Trimming shortened V by 2 bases and J by 10 bases, and 14 bases separated the two germline ends. The CDR3 has 13 residues. Here the CDR3 DNA reads TGTGCCAGCAGTGAAAGTGGGCCAAGAACAGCTTTCTTT. Amino acids: CASSESGPRTAFF.

The chain couples TRBV18 to TRBJ2-1, with a weak D call TRBD2 (5 bases). The CDR3 runs 15 residues. From germline, CDR1 is KGHSH and CDR2 LQKENI. V gave up 3 bases and J gave up 9 bases, with 18 bases separating them. The CDR3 nucleotides are TGTGCCAGCTCACCGCGGGTCAACCCTAACGGTGAGCAGTTCTTC. Protein sequence: CASSPRVNPNGEQFF. Filled out from reference TRBV18 and TRBJ2-1, the complete variable domain reads NAGVMQNPRHLVRRRGQEARLRCSPMKGHSHVYWYRQLPEEGLKFMVYLQKENIIDESGMPKERFSAEFPKEGPSILRIQQVVRGDSAAYFCASSPRVNPNGEQFFGPGTRLTVL.

This clone was counted between two and nine times. The chain links TRBV5-1 to TRBJ2-7, with 9 bases fitting TRBD1. The CDR3 spans 14 residues. Trimming at V came to 3 bases and at J to 5 bases, leaving 6 bases not matched to a gene. Germline loops: CDR1 SGHRS, CDR2 YFSETQ. CDR3 bases: TGCGCCAGCAGCTATACAGGGGGCTGGGACGAGCAGTACTTC. This codes for CASSYTGGWDEQYF.

This chain links TRBV2 with TRBJ2-6; 10 bases are shared with TRBD1. V lost 6 bases and J lost 2; bases outside the gene matches: 4. Germline CDR1 reads SNHLY; CDR2 reads FYNNEI. The CDR3 spans 16 residues. In nucleotides, the CDR3 is TGTGCCAGCAGGGAGACAGGGGGCGCTGGGGCCAACGTCCTGACTTTC. Protein sequence: CASRETGGAGANVLTF.

This CDR3 reads CASSTTQGGGNQPQHF. The CDR3 bases are TGTGCCAGCAGCACTACTCAGGGAGGAGGCAATCAGCCCCAGCATTTT. The chain is built from TRBV5-6 and TRBJ1-5; D possibly corresponds to TRBD1 (5 bases). This CDR3 comprises 16 residues. V dropped 4 bases and J dropped 2 bases, with 16 bases sitting between them. Germline CDR1 is SGHDT and CDR2 is YYEEEE.

The chain employs TRBV5-1 and TRBJ1-4; weak D call: TRBD1 (6 bases). CDR3 length equals 14 residues. Deletions cut 2 bases from V and 8 bases from J, with 13 bases between. Germline values: CDR1 SGHRS, CDR2 YFSETQ. The CDR3 loop is CASSLQGSGEKLFF. The CDR3 DNA follows: TGCGCCAGCAGCTTACAGGGCTCAGGGGAAAAACTGTTTTTT.

A few counts support this clone. The chain combines TRBV5-1 with TRBJ2-7; TRBD1 aligns across 10 bases. J lost 5 bases, V lost 4 bases, and 15 bases had no gene match. Germline V gene lookup returns CDR1 SGHRS and CDR2 YFSETQ. CDR3 size: 17 residues. CDR3 nucleotides: TGCGCCAGCAGCCCTCCCAGGGGGACAGGGGTCTGGAACGAGCAGTACTTC. Its protein product is CASSPPRGTGVWNEQYF.

The V and J genes are TRBV4-2 and TRBJ2-2; 11 nucleotides match TRBD2. Germline CDR1 and CDR2: LGHNA and YNFKEQ. The CDR3 has 17 amino acids. V shed 3 bases, J shed 0 bases, and the junction held 3 bases outside the gene matches. The DNA for the CDR3 is TGTGCCAGCAGCCATGTGACTAGCGGGGCGAACACCGGGGAGCTGTTTTTT. This translates into CASSHVTSGANTGELFF.

The CDR3: CASSSTGVYGYTF. The CDR3 DNA sequence: TGTGCCAGCAGCTCCACAGGGGTCTATGGCTACACCTTC. The chain has TRBV11-2 and TRBJ1-2; TRBD1 aligns across 7 bases. The junction had 3 bases not matched to a gene; V was cut back by 4 bases and J by 4 bases. From germline, CDR1 is SGHAT and CDR2 FQNNGV. This CDR3 spans 13 amino acids.

The chain links TRBV5-1 to TRBJ1-1, with TRBD1 matching 7 bases. This CDR3 is built from 15 residues. Germline assignment: CDR1 SGHRS and CDR2 YFSETQ. After removal of 0 bases from V and 4 bases from J, the junction contained 6 bases not matched to a gene. As DNA, the CDR3 is TGCGCCAGCAGCTTGGAGGGCAGGGGGAGCACTGAAGCTTTCTTT. This translates into CASSLEGRGSTEAFF. Combining the CDR3 with reference TRBV5-1 and TRBJ1-1 gives the whole variable domain KAGVTQTPRYLIKTRGQQVTLSCSPISGHRSVSWYQQTPGQGLQFLFEYFSETQRNKGNFPGRFSGRQFSNSRSEMNVSTLELGDSALYLCASSLEGRGSTEAFFGQGTRLTVV.

This clone was seen a handful of times. The junction does not match germline at one end; this may be a read error. V and J are TRBV6-1 and TRBJ1-2; D may be TRBD1 (5 bases). Germline lookup yields CDR1 MNHNS and CDR2 SASEGT. This CDR3 is built from 14 residues. CDR3 amino acids: CASRESGTPALGLF. CDR3 sequence (DNA): TGTGCCAGCAGGGAGTCAGGGACTCCTGCCCTGGGACTCTTC.

V and J are TRBV5-1 and TRBJ1-2; 7 positions match TRBD1. CDR3 length: 16 residues. CDR1 is SGHRS and CDR2 is YFSETQ in the germline V gene. V was pared by 4 bases and J by 4 bases, with 13 bases of the junction left unmatched. The CDR3 spells CASSLRPETGFYGYTF. In nucleotides, the CDR3 is TGCGCCAGCAGCCTACGACCTGAGACAGGGTTCTATGGCTACACCTTC. Variable domain in full (rest from reference TRBV5-1 and TRBJ1-2): KAGVTQTPRYLIKTRGQQVTLSCSPISGHRSVSWYQQTPGQGLQFLFEYFSETQRNKGNFPGRFSGRQFSNSRSEMNVSTLELGDSALYLCASSLRPETGFYGYTFGSGTRLTVV.

This clone was recorded a few times. The rearrangement joins TRBV25-1 to TRBJ2-7; 10 bases align to TRBD1. The CDR3 consists of 14 residues. Germline CDR1 MGHDK, CDR2 SYGVNS. J was trimmed by 5 bases and V by 4 bases; bases with no gene match: 5. CDR3 region: CASSARQGADEQYF. Here the CDR3 DNA reads TGTGCCAGCAGTGCCCGACAGGGGGCAGACGAGCAGTACTTC.

V usage is TRBV18 and J usage is TRBJ2-1; TRBD2 agrees at 10 bases. Germline CDR1 and CDR2: KGHSH and LQKENI. Losses at the gene ends were 3 bases for V and 14 bases for J; bases not matched to a gene: 19. This CDR3 is built from 17 residues. CDR3 bases: TGTGCCAGCTCACCGACTGAGAGCGGGGGGGCCTTCATCCGGGAGTTCTTC. Protein product: CASSPTESGGAFIREFF.

The chain combines TRBV29-1 with TRBJ2-3; D is possibly TRBD2 (7 bases). V gave up 5 bases and J gave up 5 bases, with 17 bases separating them. Looked up from germline, CDR1 is SQVTM and CDR2 is ANQGSEA. The CDR3 loop spans 14 amino acids. CDR3 nucleotides: TGCAGCGTTCATAGGGGGGGATATAGAGATACGCAGTATTTT. Translating it yields CSVHRGGYRDTQYF.

The genes are TRBV13 and TRBJ2-2; D might be TRBD1 (6 bases). This CDR3 comprises 14 residues. CDR1 is PRHDT, CDR2 FYEKMQ, per germline (reference sequence). Trimming stripped 0 bases from V and 5 bases from J, with 7 bases between. The CDR3 coding sequence is TGTGCCAGCAGCTTAGGGCAGGGGACCGGGGAGCTGTTTTTT. Translating gives CASSLGQGTGELFF.

The V call is TRBV5-1, the J call TRBJ1-2; D is possibly TRBD1 (5 bases). V gave up 2 bases and J gave up 6 bases, with 14 bases separating them. Germline V gene data show CDR1 as SGHRS and CDR2 as YFSETQ. The CDR3 has 14 residues. The CDR3 reads CASSFISGTNGYTF. CDR3 DNA sequence: TGCGCCAGCAGCTTCATTTCAGGGACTAATGGCTACACCTTC.

This clone has only one observation. The CDR3 region has the DNA TGTGCCAGCAGCCCAAATCTCTATTCCGGGCCTAGCCACACTGAAGCTTTCTTT. Amino acid sequence: CASSPNLYSGPSHTEAFF. V gene TRBV5-4 combines with J gene TRBJ1-1; D is ambiguous. This CDR3 is built from 18 residues. Germline CDR1 reads SGHNT; CDR2 reads YYREEE (reference sequence). With 4 bases removed from V and 3 bases from J, the gap between germline ends came to 25 bases.

This clone came up once. The chain recombines TRBV7-8 with TRBJ1-6; possible D gene TRBD1, 6 bases. CDR1 is SGHVS and CDR2 is FQNEAQ in the germline V gene. CDR3 size: 18 residues. Trimming removed 5 bases at V and 5 bases at J, with 22 bases between. CDR3 region: CASSLDTTGSANNSPLHF. The CDR3 DNA reads as TGTGCCAGCAGCCTCGATACTACAGGGTCCGCAAATAATTCACCCCTCCACTTT.

CDR3 sequence reads: CAWTSGGVVNEKLFF. As DNA, the CDR3 is TGTGCCTGGACCTCAGGGGGCGTCGTTAATGAAAAACTGTTTTTT. V and J are TRBV30 and TRBJ1-4; 8 nucleotides agree with TRBD1. Trimming removed 4 bases from V and 4 bases from J; junction bases left unmatched: 8. CDR1 is GTSNPN, CDR2 SVGIG, per germline (reference sequence). The CDR3 consists of 15 residues.

The chain recombines TRBV6-1 with TRBJ1-1; D remains ambiguous. Per the germline V gene, CDR1 is MNHNS and CDR2 is SASEGT. The CDR3 has 13 residues. The V end was cut by 6 bases, the J end by 3 bases, with 11 bases between. DNA for the CDR3: TGTGCCAGCAGCCCACGGGGTTACACTGAAGCTTTCTTT. As protein: CASSPRGYTEAFF.

This clone is deemed medium-sized. This chain joins TRBV5-1 and TRBJ2-1; 7 bases fit TRBD1. Per germline, CDR1 SGHRS and CDR2 YFSETQ. The CDR3 contains 13 residues. J gave up 6 bases and V 0 bases, and 0 bases lay outside the gene matches. CDR3 sequence: CASSLDRGNEQFF. CDR3 in DNA: TGCGCCAGCAGCTTGGACAGGGGCAATGAGCAGTTCTTC.